Shown below are 25 T cell receptor beta chains from a single sample sequenced in a study of T cell responses to AZD1222 COVID-19 vaccine. The repertoire was sequenced with immunoSEQ multiplex PCR; TCRdb's copy has only in-frame clones and lacks some. Of just over 60,000 clones in the sample, roughly 70% are singletons; the top ten hold roughly 13%. Here the sequenced sample was peripheral blood, taken on day 0 of AZD1222 vaccination. All receptors derive from an adult in good health.

This clone was found a few times. The chain recombines TRBV20-1 with TRBJ1-3; D is possibly TRBD1 (5 bases). V lost 3 bases and J 0 bases, leaving 15 bases between the germline ends. This CDR3 contains 16 residues. Germline CDR1 is DFQATT and CDR2 is SNEGSKA (reference sequence). The CDR3 nucleotides read TGCAGTGCTAGTCCTCGGGGCAGGGCCTCTGGAAACACCATATATTTT. This encodes CSASPRGRASGNTIYF.

This clone was observed a single time. This chain joins TRBV9 and TRBJ2-7; 7 nucleotides line up with TRBD1. The trim removed 2 bases at V and 2 bases at J, leaving 7 bases unmatched. The CDR3 has 15 amino acids. The V gene's germline CDR1 is SGDLS and CDR2 YYNGEE. The CDR3 protein is CASSVDPGTAYEQYF. The CDR3, as DNA: TGTGCCAGCAGCGTCGACCCGGGGACAGCCTACGAGCAGTACTTC. Drawing the rest from reference TRBV9 and TRBJ2-7, the complete variable domain is DSGVTQTPKHLITATGQRVTLRCSPRSGDLSVYWYQQSLDQGLQFLIQYYNGEERAKGNILERFSAQQFPDLHSELNLSSLELGDSALYFCASSVDPGTAYEQYFGPGTRLTVT.

This chain joins TRBV10-2 and TRBJ1-1; a possible D gene is TRBD1 (6 bases). Germline V gene sequence: CDR1 WSHSY, CDR2 SAAADI. The CDR3 loop spans 12 amino acids. V was clipped by 6 bases and J by 6 bases, with 11 bases between them. The CDR3 loop is CASRDEGAEAFF. The CDR3 DNA sequence: TGCGCCAGCAGGGATGAGGGGGCTGAAGCTTTCTTT.

The chain carries TRBV4-3 and TRBJ2-5; tentatively, D is TRBD1 or TRBD2 (5 bases each). The CDR3 is 15 amino acids. The V end lost 0 bases, the J end lost 5 bases, and 13 bases lay between the germline ends. CDR1 is LGHNA and CDR2 is YSLEER in the germline V gene. This chain's CDR3 is CASSQDSGTQETQYF. The CDR3 coding sequence is TGCGCCAGCAGCCAAGATAGTGGGACCCAGGAGACCCAGTACTTC.

J is TRBJ1-2 and V is TRBV7-9; tentative D call: TRBD1 (6 bases). Germline CDR1 is SEHNR and CDR2 is FQNEAQ (reference sequence). The CDR3 consists of 13 residues. V was clipped by 4 bases and J by 1 base, with 7 bases between them. CDR3 in amino acids: CASSSQGNYGYTF. CDR3 sequence (DNA): TGTGCCAGCAGCTCACAGGGTAACTATGGCTACACCTTC.

The chain couples TRBV5-1 to TRBJ2-1; TRBD2 matches 8 bases. The germline V gene has CDR1 SGHRS and CDR2 YFSETQ. After removal of 0 bases from V and 6 bases from J, the junction contained 5 bases not matched to a gene. CDR3 length equals 15 residues. The CDR3, as DNA: TGCGCCAGCAGCTTGGCCGGTACTAGCGGCAATGAGCAGTTCTTC. Translating gives CASSLAGTSGNEQFF.

The chain uses TRBV27 and TRBJ2-1; 16 nucleotides align to TRBD2. CDR3 length equals 18 residues. Trimming removed 5 bases from V and 2 bases from J; junction bases left unmatched: 6. Germline assignment: CDR1 MNHEY and CDR2 SMNVEV (reference sequence). The CDR3 DNA follows: TGTGCCAGCAGTACGGGACTAGCGGGGGGGCAAGCCTACAATGAGCAGTTCTTC. Translated, it gives CASSTGLAGGQAYNEQFF.

The chain links TRBV4-1 to TRBJ1-5, with D hard to call. The CDR3 length is 14 residues. Germline V CDR1 and CDR2: MGHRA, YSYEKL. V was shortened by 0 bases and J by 0 bases, with 3 bases between the two germline ends. The CDR3 nucleotides read TGCGCCAGCAGCCAAGAAGCTAGCAATCAGCCCCAGCATTTT. This gives the protein CASSQEASNQPQHF.

The sample holds a few counts of this clone. The V and J genes are TRBV5-6 and TRBJ2-6; D gene unclear. Germline assignment: CDR1 SGHDT and CDR2 YYEEEE. Trimming left V 6 bases short and J 2 bases short, with 12 bases between. The CDR3 is 15 amino acids. The CDR3: CASTPFMAGANVLTF. The CDR3 bases are TGTGCCAGCACACCTTTTATGGCTGGGGCCAACGTCCTGACTTTC.

V is TRBV19 and J is TRBJ1-2; D not certain. The V gene's germline CDR1 is LNHDA and CDR2 SQIVND (reference sequence). The CDR3 contains 12 residues. Deletions cut 5 bases from V and 6 bases from J, with 10 bases between. DNA of the CDR3: TGTGCCAGTAGTTCCAGGACCAATGGCTACACCTTC. Protein sequence: CASSSRTNGYTF. Combining the CDR3 with reference TRBV19 and TRBJ1-2 gives the whole variable domain DGGITQSPKYLFRKEGQNVTLSCEQNLNHDAMYWYRQDPGQGLRLIYYSQIVNDFQKGDIAEGYSVSREKKESFPLTVTSAQKNPTAFYLCASSSRTNGYTFGSGTRLTVV.

The rearrangement links TRBV7-9 to TRBJ2-7; D not certain. The V and J ends lost 5 bases and 5 bases respectively, with 13 bases between them. The CDR3 is made up of 13 amino acids. The germline gives CDR1 SEHNR, CDR2 FQNEAQ (reference sequence). This chain's CDR3 is CASSPGHSHEQYF. The CDR3 nucleotides read TGTGCCAGCAGCCCTGGGCATTCCCACGAGCAGTACTTC.

This clone came up a few times. This chain joins TRBV10-3 and TRBJ1-1; D is possibly TRBD1 (6 bases). Per the germline V gene, CDR1 is ENHRY and CDR2 is SYGVKD. This CDR3 is 14 amino acids long. Trimming took off 11 bases at V and 0 bases at J, with 16 bases between the two ends. The CDR3 loop reads CASEGGTMNTEAFF. As DNA, the CDR3 is TGTGCCTCGGAGGGGGGCACCATGAACACTGAAGCTTTCTTT.

This sequence joins TRBV4-2 and TRBJ1-2; 7 bases are a match to TRBD1. V lost 1 base, J lost 0 bases, and 5 bases stayed unmatched. CDR1 is LGHNA, CDR2 YNFKEQ, per germline. This CDR3 is built from 16 residues. DNA for the CDR3: TGTGCCAGCAGCCAAGTCCCTGGGACAGCTAACTATGGCTACACCTTC. Translated: CASSQVPGTANYGYTF.

The chain couples TRBV18 to TRBJ2-3, with D possibly being TRBD1 (6 bases). With 1 base removed from V and 9 bases from J, the gap between germline ends came to 14 bases. The CDR3 spans 14 residues. Germline loops: CDR1 KGHSH, CDR2 LQKENI. The CDR3 DNA reads as TGTGCCAGCTCACCACGCAGGGGAAAGCACACGCAGTATTTT. Translation gives CASSPRRGKHTQYF.

This sequence joins TRBV7-6 and TRBJ1-5; D remains ambiguous. CDR3 length: 13 residues. Trimming shortened V by 5 bases and J by 3 bases, and 8 bases separated the two germline ends. Germline loops: CDR1 SGHVS, CDR2 FNYEAQ. The CDR3 is CASSLGINQPQHF. The CDR3 coding sequence is TGTGCCAGCAGCCTTGGAATCAATCAGCCCCAGCATTTT.

The chain has TRBV13 and TRBJ2-5; 10 nucleotides line up with TRBD1. The CDR3 totals 16 residues. With 2 bases clipped from V and 5 bases from J, the junction kept 8 bases outside the gene matches. CDR1 is PRHDT and CDR2 is FYEKMQ in the germline V gene (reference sequence). CDR3: CASSLMRQGAGETQYF. In nucleotides, the CDR3 is TGTGCCAGCAGCTTAATGAGACAGGGGGCCGGTGAGACCCAGTACTTC.

The rearrangement links TRBV29-1 to TRBJ1-5; D may be TRBD1 (6 bases). Germline V CDR1 and CDR2: SQVTM, ANQGSEA. This CDR3 has 12 amino acids. This CDR3 reads CYSDRWNQPQHF. CDR3 DNA: TGCTATTCGGACAGATGGAATCAGCCCCAGCATTTT.

The genes are TRBV10-3 and TRBJ2-2; D is uncertain. V was trimmed by 4 bases and J by 4 bases, leaving 7 bases between them. This CDR3 spans 13 amino acids. Per the germline V gene, CDR1 is ENHRY and CDR2 is SYGVKD. The CDR3 is CAISATSTGELFF. The CDR3 bases are TGTGCCATCAGTGCGACCTCCACCGGGGAGCTGTTTTTT.

The chain carries TRBV3-1 (or the pseudogene TRBV3-2) and TRBJ1-5; D remains ambiguous. The CDR3 is made up of 14 amino acids. CDR1 LGHDT and CDR2 YNNKEL come from the germline V gene (reference sequence). The ends were cut back, 0 bases at V and 0 bases at J, with 3 bases in the middle. The CDR3 loop reads CASSQDLSNQPQHF. The CDR3 DNA is TGTGCCAGCAGCCAAGATCTTAGCAATCAGCCCCAGCATTTT.

This sequence joins TRBV2 and TRBJ2-7; 7 bases agree with TRBD1. The V gene end was trimmed by 8 bases and the J gene end by 2 bases; junction bases not matched to a gene: 3. CDR1 is SNHLY and CDR2 is FYNNEI in the germline V gene. This CDR3 is 12 amino acids long. The DNA of the CDR3 is TGTGCCAGCTCGGGACAGACCTACGAGCAGTACTTC. Protein sequence: CASSGQTYEQYF. The variable domain in full, completed from reference TRBV2 and TRBJ2-7, reads EPEVTQTPSHQVTQMGQEVILRCVPISNHLYFYWYRQILGQKVEFLVSFYNNEISEKSEIFDDQFSVERPDGSNFTLKIRSTKLEDSAMYFCASSGQTYEQYFGPGTRLTVT.

The rearrangement uses TRBV6-5 and TRBJ1-1; 8 nucleotides agree with TRBD1. Germline CDR1 reads MNHEY; CDR2 reads SVGAGI. This CDR3 comprises 15 residues. With 5 bases clipped from V and 5 bases from J, the junction kept 10 bases outside the gene matches. The CDR3 loop reads CASSQEQGAGTEAFF. CDR3 DNA sequence: TGTGCCAGCAGTCAGGAGCAGGGGGCTGGAACTGAAGCTTTCTTT.

Here the CDR3 DNA reads TGTGCCAGCAGTTTCCCCGGGGTTGAGCAGTTCTTC. Translated, it gives CASSFPGVEQFF. The chain links TRBV27 to TRBJ2-1; weak D call: TRBD2 (5 bases). The germline gives CDR1 MNHEY, CDR2 SMNVEV (reference sequence). Trimming cost V 3 bases and J 9 bases, with 9 bases left between them. This CDR3 is built from 12 residues.

This clone appeared a few times. CDR3 in DNA: TGTGCCGTCTCTGCCGGGACACCCAGGGATGGCTACACCTTC. It encodes CAVSAGTPRDGYTF. The rearrangement uses TRBV6-5 and TRBJ1-2, with a tentative D call TRBD1 (6 bases). The V gene's germline CDR1 is MNHEY and CDR2 SVGAGI. The length of the CDR3 is 14 residues. Deletions cut 11 bases from V and 6 bases from J, with 22 bases between.

V gene TRBV10-2 combines with J gene TRBJ2-7, with TRBD1 as a possible D gene (6 bases). V lost 10 bases, J lost 3 bases, and 13 bases lay in between. Germline CDR1 and CDR2: WSHSY and SAAADI. The CDR3 sequence is 12 residues long. CDR3 coding DNA: TGCGCCACCCGAAGGGGGAACTACGAGCAGTACTTC. This sequence encodes CATRRGNYEQYF.

This sequence joins TRBV19 and TRBJ1-1, with D tentatively TRBD1 (6 bases). The germline CDR1 and CDR2 sequences are LNHDA and SQIVND (reference sequence). This CDR3 has 14 residues. The V and J ends lost 3 bases and 1 base respectively, with 9 bases between them. The CDR3 here is CASSMDSRNTEAFF. The DNA for the CDR3 is TGTGCCAGTAGTATGGACAGCCGGAACACTGAAGCTTTCTTT.